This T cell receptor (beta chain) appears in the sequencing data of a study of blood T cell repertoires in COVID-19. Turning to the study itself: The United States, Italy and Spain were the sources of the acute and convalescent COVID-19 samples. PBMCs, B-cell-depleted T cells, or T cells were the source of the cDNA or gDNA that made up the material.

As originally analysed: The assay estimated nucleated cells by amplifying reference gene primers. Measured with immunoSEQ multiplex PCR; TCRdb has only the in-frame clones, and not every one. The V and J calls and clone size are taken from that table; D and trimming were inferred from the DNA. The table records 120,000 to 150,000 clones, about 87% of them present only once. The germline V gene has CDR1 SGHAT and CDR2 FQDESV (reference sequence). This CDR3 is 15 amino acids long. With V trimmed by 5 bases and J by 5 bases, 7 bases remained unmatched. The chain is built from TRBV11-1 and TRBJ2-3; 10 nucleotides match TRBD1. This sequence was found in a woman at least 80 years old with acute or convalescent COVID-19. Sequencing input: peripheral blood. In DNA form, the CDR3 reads TGTGCCAGCAGCCCGGGACAGGGGAGGAGAGATACGCAGTATTTT. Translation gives CASSPGQGRRDTQYF. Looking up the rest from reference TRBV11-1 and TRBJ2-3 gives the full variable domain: EAEVAQSPRYKITEKSQAVAFWCDPISGHATLYWYRQILGQGPELLVQFQDESVVDDSQLPKDRFSAERLKGVDSTLKIQPAELGDSAMYLCASSPGQGRRDTQYFGPGTRLTVL.